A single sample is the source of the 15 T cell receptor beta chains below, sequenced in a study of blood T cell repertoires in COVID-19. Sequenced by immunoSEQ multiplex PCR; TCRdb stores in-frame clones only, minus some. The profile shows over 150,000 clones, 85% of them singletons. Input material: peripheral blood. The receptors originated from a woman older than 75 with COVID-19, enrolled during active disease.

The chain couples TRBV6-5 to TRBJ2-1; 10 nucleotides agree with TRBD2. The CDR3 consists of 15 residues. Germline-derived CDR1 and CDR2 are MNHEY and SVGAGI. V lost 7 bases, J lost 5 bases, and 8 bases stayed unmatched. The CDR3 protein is CASKKLAGGNNEQFF. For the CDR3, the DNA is TGTGCCAGCAAGAAATTAGCGGGAGGAAACAATGAGCAGTTCTTC.

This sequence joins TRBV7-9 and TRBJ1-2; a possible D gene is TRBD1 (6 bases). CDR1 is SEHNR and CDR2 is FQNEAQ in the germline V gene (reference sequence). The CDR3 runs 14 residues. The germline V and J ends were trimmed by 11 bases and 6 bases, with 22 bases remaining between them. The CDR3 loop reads CAPSRGSARDGYTF. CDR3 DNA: TGTGCCCCGAGCAGGGGCTCGGCCAGGGATGGCTACACCTTC.

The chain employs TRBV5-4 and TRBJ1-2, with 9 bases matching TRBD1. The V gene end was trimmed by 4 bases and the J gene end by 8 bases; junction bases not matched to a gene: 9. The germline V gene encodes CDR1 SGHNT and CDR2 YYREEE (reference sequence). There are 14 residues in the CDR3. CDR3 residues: CASSRDREGEGYTF. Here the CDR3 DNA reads TGTGCCAGCAGCCGGGACAGGGAAGGAGAAGGCTACACCTTC.

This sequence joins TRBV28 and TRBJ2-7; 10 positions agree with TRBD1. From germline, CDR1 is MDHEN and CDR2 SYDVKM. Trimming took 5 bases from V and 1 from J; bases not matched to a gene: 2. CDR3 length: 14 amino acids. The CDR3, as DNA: TGTGCCAGCAGTCCGGGACAGGGGTCCTACGAGCAGTACTTC. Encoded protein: CASSPGQGSYEQYF.

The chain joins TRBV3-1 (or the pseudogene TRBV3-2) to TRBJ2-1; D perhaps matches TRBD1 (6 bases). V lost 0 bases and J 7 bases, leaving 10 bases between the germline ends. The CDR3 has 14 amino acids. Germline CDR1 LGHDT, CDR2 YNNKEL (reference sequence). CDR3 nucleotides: TGTGCCAGCAGCCAAGAAGGGGGAGAGAATGAGCAGTTCTTC. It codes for CASSQEGGENEQFF.

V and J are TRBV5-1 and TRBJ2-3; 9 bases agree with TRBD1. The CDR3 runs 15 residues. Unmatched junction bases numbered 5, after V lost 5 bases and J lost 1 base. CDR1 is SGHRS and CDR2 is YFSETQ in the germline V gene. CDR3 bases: TGCGCCAGCAGTGGGGGACAGGGCGGCACAGATACGCAGTATTTT. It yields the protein CASSGGQGGTDTQYF.

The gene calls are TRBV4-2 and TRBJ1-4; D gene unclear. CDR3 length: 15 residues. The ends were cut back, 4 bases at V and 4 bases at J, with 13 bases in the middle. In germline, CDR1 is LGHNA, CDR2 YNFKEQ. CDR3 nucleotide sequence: TGTGCCAGCAGCCCAAGTGGGCAGATTAATGAAAAACTGTTTTTT. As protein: CASSPSGQINEKLFF.

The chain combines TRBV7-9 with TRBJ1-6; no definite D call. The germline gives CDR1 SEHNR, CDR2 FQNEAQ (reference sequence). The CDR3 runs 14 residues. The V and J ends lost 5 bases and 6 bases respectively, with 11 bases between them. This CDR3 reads CASSQLLSNSPLHF. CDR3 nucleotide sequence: TGTGCCAGCAGCCAGTTATTGTCTAATTCACCCCTCCACTTT.

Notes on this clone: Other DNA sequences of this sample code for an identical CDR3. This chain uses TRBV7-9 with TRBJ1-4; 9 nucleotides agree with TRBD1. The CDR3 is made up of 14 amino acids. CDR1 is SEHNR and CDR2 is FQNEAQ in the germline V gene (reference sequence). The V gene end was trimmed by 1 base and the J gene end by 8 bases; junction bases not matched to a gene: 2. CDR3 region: CASSLGQGDEKLFF. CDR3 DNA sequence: TGTGCCAGCAGCTTAGGACAGGGGGACGAAAAACTGTTTTTT.

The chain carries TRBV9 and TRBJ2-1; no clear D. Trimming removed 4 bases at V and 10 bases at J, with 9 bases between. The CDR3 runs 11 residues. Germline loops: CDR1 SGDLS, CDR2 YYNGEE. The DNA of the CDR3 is TGTGCCAGCAGCTCGGTCGGGGAGCAGTTCTTC. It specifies CASSSVGEQFF.

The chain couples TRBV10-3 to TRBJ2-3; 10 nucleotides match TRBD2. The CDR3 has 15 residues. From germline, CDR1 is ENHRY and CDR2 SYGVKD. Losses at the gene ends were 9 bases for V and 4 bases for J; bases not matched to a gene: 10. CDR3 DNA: TGTGCCATTCGGTGGGGGGGGACTAGCGCAGATACGCAGTATTTT. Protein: CAIRWGGTSADTQYF.

The CDR3 DNA follows: TGTGCCAGCAGAAGACTAGCTGACACCGGGGAGCTGTTTTTT. Its protein product is CASRRLADTGELFF. The chain links TRBV2 to TRBJ2-2; 7 nucleotides match TRBD2. Trimming at V came to 6 bases and at J to 3 bases, leaving 4 bases not matched to a gene. This CDR3 is 14 amino acids long. Germline assignment: CDR1 SNHLY and CDR2 FYNNEI.

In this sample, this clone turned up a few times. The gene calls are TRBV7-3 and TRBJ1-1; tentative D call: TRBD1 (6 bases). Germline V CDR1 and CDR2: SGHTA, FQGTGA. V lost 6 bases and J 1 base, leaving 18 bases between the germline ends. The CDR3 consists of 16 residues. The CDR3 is CASRRKQGTSNTEAFF. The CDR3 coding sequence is TGTGCCAGCAGACGTAAACAGGGCACCTCGAACACTGAAGCTTTCTTT.

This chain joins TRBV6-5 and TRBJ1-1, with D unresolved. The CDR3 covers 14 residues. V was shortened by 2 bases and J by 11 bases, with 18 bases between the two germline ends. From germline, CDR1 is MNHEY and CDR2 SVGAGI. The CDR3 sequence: CASSYAKESFGAFF. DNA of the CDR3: TGTGCCAGCAGTTACGCGAAGGAGTCCTTCGGGGCTTTCTTT.

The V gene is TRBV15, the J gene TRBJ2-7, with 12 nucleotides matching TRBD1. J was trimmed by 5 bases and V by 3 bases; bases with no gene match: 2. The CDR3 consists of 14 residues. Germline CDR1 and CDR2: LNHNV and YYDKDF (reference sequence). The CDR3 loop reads CATSRGTGGNEQYF. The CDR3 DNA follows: TGTGCCACCAGCAGGGGGACAGGGGGCAACGAGCAGTACTTC.